The 27 T cell receptor beta chains reported below all come from one sample, sequenced in a study of blood T cell repertoires in COVID-19. TCRdb keeps only in-frame clones here, not all; method: immunoSEQ multiplex PCR. The repertoire includes about 69,000 clones, roughly four fifths of them detected once, and about an eighth sits in the top ten. The sequenced material came from peripheral blood. The receptors come from a man aged 50-60 years with COVID-19, enrolled during active disease.

V is TRBV6-5 and J is TRBJ2-3; D may be TRBD1 (5 bases). CDR1 and CDR2 (germline): MNHEY, SVGAGI. V was cut by 2 bases and J by 4 bases, with 13 bases left in between. CDR3 length: 15 amino acids. The CDR3 reads CASSYKPGWADTQYF. The DNA for the CDR3 is TGTGCCAGCAGTTACAAACCAGGGTGGGCAGATACGCAGTATTTT.

The chain joins TRBV9 to TRBJ2-1; 10 nucleotides match TRBD2. The germline gives CDR1 SGDLS, CDR2 YYNGEE. The CDR3 runs 15 residues. The trim removed 0 bases at V and 9 bases at J, leaving 6 bases unmatched. This CDR3 is CASSVVSGGLGEQFF. CDR3 nucleotide sequence: TGTGCCAGCAGCGTAGTTAGCGGGGGGCTTGGTGAGCAGTTCTTC.

The chain carries TRBV5-1 and TRBJ1-1, with D unresolved. The CDR3 is made up of 12 amino acids. Germline V gene lookup returns CDR1 SGHRS and CDR2 YFSETQ. With 1 base removed from V and 7 bases from J, the gap between germline ends came to 8 bases. The CDR3 is CASSLNGDEAFF. The CDR3 coding sequence is TGCGCCAGCAGCTTGAACGGGGATGAAGCTTTCTTT.

CDR3 protein: CASSLQAETQYF. The CDR3, as DNA: TGTGCCAGCAGCTTACAGGCGGAGACCCAGTACTTC. The V gene is TRBV14, the J gene TRBJ2-5, with D perhaps TRBD1 (5 bases). Germline V gene lookup returns CDR1 SGHDN and CDR2 FVKESK. The CDR3 consists of 12 residues. Trimming cost V 5 bases and J 5 bases, with 9 bases left between them.

The chain has TRBV5-1 and TRBJ2-7, with 9 bases fitting TRBD1. Germline assignment: CDR1 SGHRS and CDR2 YFSETQ. This CDR3 contains 15 residues. V gave up 1 base and J gave up 5 bases; unmatched junction bases: 7. CDR3 sequence reads: CASSLSGQGEDEQYF. For the CDR3, the DNA is TGCGCCAGCAGCTTGTCGGGACAGGGCGAGGACGAGCAGTACTTC.

This chain uses TRBV3-1 (or the pseudogene TRBV3-2) with TRBJ2-7, with 8 bases lining up with TRBD1. The CDR3 sequence is 14 residues long. J lost 5 bases, V lost 4 bases, and 7 bases had no gene match. Germline V CDR1 and CDR2: LGHDT, YNNKEL (reference sequence). The CDR3 is CASSLRTGINEQYF. CDR3 nucleotides: TGTGCCAGCAGCCTTCGGACAGGGATCAACGAGCAGTACTTC.

The chain employs TRBV9 and TRBJ2-1; 11 bases match TRBD1. The length of the CDR3 is 17 residues. The V gene's germline CDR1 is SGDLS and CDR2 YYNGEE. The ends lost 4 bases at V and 7 bases at J; junction bases unmatched: 13. The CDR3 here is CASSPTTGTGGWNEQFF. In nucleotides, the CDR3 is TGTGCCAGCAGCCCCACGACCGGGACAGGGGGATGGAATGAGCAGTTCTTC.

The chain is built from TRBV19 and TRBJ2-7; TRBD2 is a possible D gene (7 bases). The CDR3 length is 14 residues. Trimming shortened V by 9 bases and J by 7 bases, and 22 bases separated the two germline ends. Germline V lookup: CDR1 LNHDA, CDR2 SQIVND (reference sequence). The CDR3 DNA reads TGTGCCAGCCGGCCACGACGGGGGGCGGGTGAGCAGTACTTC. Translating it yields CASRPRRGAGEQYF.

This clone has more than one count but fewer than ten. The chain carries TRBV5-3 and TRBJ1-1; tentative D call: TRBD1 (5 bases). Being an ORF, TRBV5-3 has a function that is uncertain. The CDR3 loop spans 14 amino acids. V dropped 3 bases and J dropped 3 bases, with 12 bases sitting between them. CDR3 loop: CARSCQGGDTEAFF. For the CDR3, the DNA is TGTGCCAGAAGCTGCCAGGGAGGGGACACTGAAGCTTTCTTT.

The V gene is TRBV2, the J gene TRBJ1-2; a possible D gene is TRBD1 (6 bases). The CDR3 runs 13 residues. V was clipped by 6 bases and J by 5 bases, with 13 bases between them. Looked up from germline, CDR1 is SNHLY and CDR2 is FYNNEI. The CDR3 nucleotides read TGTGCCAGCAGCGAAAGGGGGTTGTATGGCTACACCTTC. It is translated as CASSERGLYGYTF.

V is TRBV10-1 and J is TRBJ2-3; tentatively, D is TRBD1 (5 bases). The CDR3 covers 15 residues. Germline CDR1 is WNHNN and CDR2 is SYGVQD (reference sequence). V lost 3 bases, J lost 4 bases, and 14 bases lay in between. In DNA, the CDR3 is TGCGCCAGCAGTGACTCGGGTGGGGCCTCAGATACGCAGTATTTT. It yields the protein CASSDSGGASDTQYF.

The chain links TRBV3-1 (or the pseudogene TRBV3-2) to TRBJ2-3; 7 nucleotides line up with TRBD2. There are 15 residues in the CDR3. The junction had 4 bases not matched to a gene; V was cut back by 1 base and J by 3 bases. Germline lookup yields CDR1 LGHDT and CDR2 YNNKEL (reference sequence). As DNA, the CDR3 is TGTGCCAGCAGCCAAGTGACGGGGGGTACAGATACGCAGTATTTT. Residues: CASSQVTGGTDTQYF.

V is TRBV7-9 and J is TRBJ2-7; tentative D call: TRBD2 (6 bases). The CDR3 spans 14 residues. V lost 5 bases to trimming and J lost 3 bases, with 14 bases between them. Germline-derived CDR1 and CDR2 are SEHNR and FQNEAQ (reference sequence). CDR3 sequence reads: CASSPRRGSYEQYF. The CDR3 DNA follows: TGTGCCAGCAGCCCCCGGAGGGGCAGCTACGAGCAGTACTTC. The variable domain in full, completed from reference TRBV7-9 and TRBJ2-7, reads DTGVSQNPRHKITKRGQNVTFRCDPISEHNRLYWYRQTLGQGPEFLTYFQNEAQLEKSRLLSDRFSAERPKGSFSTLEIQRTEQGDSAMYLCASSPRRGSYEQYFGPGTRLTVT.

This chain uses TRBV27 with TRBJ1-1, with 7 bases that match TRBD1. Germline loops: CDR1 MNHEY, CDR2 SMNVEV (reference sequence). The J segment lost 11 bases and the V segment lost 6 bases, leaving 18 bases of the junction unmatched. The CDR3 covers 15 residues. The CDR3 reads CASSLLGQVIQSAFF. The CDR3 nucleotides are TGTGCCAGCAGCTTACTCGGACAGGTAATTCAATCGGCTTTCTTT.

This clone was counted a few times. The rearrangement joins TRBV7-8 to TRBJ1-6; 7 bases align to TRBD1. The CDR3 has 16 residues. V trimming: 4 bases; J trimming: 3 bases; junction bases outside the gene matches: 6. Germline CDR1 reads SGHVS; CDR2 reads FQNEAQ. The chain's CDR3 is CASSWSRGNYNSPLHF. In nucleotides, the CDR3 is TGTGCCAGCAGCTGGTCCAGGGGGAACTATAATTCACCCCTCCACTTT. Using reference TRBV7-8 and TRBJ1-6 for the parts outside the CDR3, the full variable domain is GAGVSQSPRYKVAKRGQDVALRCDPISGHVSLFWYQQALGQGPEFLTYFQNEAQLDKSGLPSDRFFAERPEGSVSTLKIQRTQQEDSAVYLCASSWSRGNYNSPLHFGNGTRLTVT.

This chain links TRBV3-1 (or the pseudogene TRBV3-2) with TRBJ2-7; no reliable D call. Germline lookup yields CDR1 LGHDT and CDR2 YNNKEL (reference sequence). The CDR3 contains 14 residues. Trimming shortened V by 4 bases and J by 0 bases, and 10 bases separated the two germline ends. CDR3 in amino acids: CASSPLLNSYEQYF. As DNA, the CDR3 is TGTGCCAGCAGCCCCCTGCTAAACTCCTACGAGCAGTACTTC.

This clone turned up a few times. This chain connects TRBV18 to TRBJ2-1, with TRBD2 identical over 12 bases. CDR1 is KGHSH, CDR2 LQKENI, per germline. This CDR3 has 18 residues. J was trimmed by 3 bases and V by 2 bases; bases with no gene match: 8. The CDR3 DNA reads as TGTGCCAGCTCACCAGGCCGACTAGCGGGAGACCTCTACAATGAGCAGTTCTTC. Amino acid sequence: CASSPGRLAGDLYNEQFF.

In DNA, the CDR3 is TGTGCCAGCAGCTGGGCGGGGGCGGGGGGCACCTACGAGCAGTACTTC. This translates into CASSWAGAGGTYEQYF. The V gene is TRBV5-6, the J gene TRBJ2-7; 8 bases line up with TRBD2. V dropped 3 bases and J dropped 2; count of bases not matched to a gene: 10. CDR3 length: 16 amino acids. The germline gives CDR1 SGHDT, CDR2 YYEEEE.

The chain links TRBV9 to TRBJ2-3, with a tentative D call TRBD2 (6 bases). Germline values: CDR1 SGDLS, CDR2 YYNGEE. The CDR3 runs 15 residues. Trimming shortened V by 0 bases and J by 6 bases, and 14 bases separated the two germline ends. The CDR3 here is CASSVETIRGDTQYF. The CDR3 nucleotides read TGTGCCAGCAGCGTAGAGACAATTCGGGGGGATACGCAGTATTTT.

DNA for the CDR3: TGTGCCAGCACCGCCGGGACAGCGCATGAATATGGCTACACCTTC. Translated, it gives CASTAGTAHEYGYTF. J is TRBJ1-2 and V is TRBV7-8, with 7 nucleotides matching TRBD1. This CDR3 is 15 amino acids long. Germline V gene lookup returns CDR1 SGHVS and CDR2 FQNEAQ. The trim removed 7 bases at V and 5 bases at J, leaving 13 bases unmatched. The full variable domain, rest sourced from reference TRBV7-8 and TRBJ1-2, is GAGVSQSPRYKVAKRGQDVALRCDPISGHVSLFWYQQALGQGPEFLTYFQNEAQLDKSGLPSDRFFAERPEGSVSTLKIQRTQQEDSAVYLCASTAGTAHEYGYTFGSGTRLTVV.

CDR3 DNA: TGTGCCAGCAGCCAAGATTCTCCCCCCGAGCAGTACTTC. This codes for CASSQDSPPEQYF. The chain employs TRBV3-1 (or the pseudogene TRBV3-2) and TRBJ2-7; D unclear. From germline, CDR1 is LGHDT and CDR2 YNNKEL (reference sequence). Trimming shortened V by 0 bases and J by 6 bases, and 9 bases separated the two germline ends. The CDR3 spans 13 residues.

This clone was recorded once. This chain links TRBV6-5 with TRBJ1-4, with D possibly being TRBD1 (6 bases). Trimming left V 0 bases short and J 7 bases short, with 12 bases between. Germline loops: CDR1 MNHEY, CDR2 SVGAGI. The CDR3 is 15 amino acids. CDR3 residues: CASSYSRGAGEKLFF. CDR3 DNA: TGTGCCAGCAGTTACTCCCGGGGGGCAGGTGAAAAACTGTTTTTT.

CDR3 nucleotide sequence: TGTGCTAGTGGTTTTCTCCACGAGCAGTACTTC. It encodes CASGFLHEQYF. V is TRBV12-5 and J is TRBJ2-7; D uncertain. CDR1 is LGHNT, CDR2 FRNRAP, per germline. The CDR3 has 11 amino acids. V lost 3 bases to trimming and J lost 5 bases, with 5 bases between them.

The chain joins TRBV3-1 (or the pseudogene TRBV3-2) to TRBJ1-6; D gene uncertain. Trimming took 5 bases from V and 0 from J, leaving 14 bases between them. There are 17 residues in the CDR3. From germline, CDR1 is LGHDT and CDR2 YNNKEL (reference sequence). As DNA, the CDR3 is TGTGCCAGCAGCGGCTGGGGAGCGAACTCCTATAATTCACCCCTCCACTTT. Protein sequence: CASSGWGANSYNSPLHF.

V and J are TRBV11-3 and TRBJ2-6; D is ambiguous. Per the germline V gene, CDR1 is SGHNT and CDR2 is YENEEA. The CDR3 covers 14 residues. V lost 3 bases and J lost 4, with 7 bases in between. The CDR3 is CASSFSMGANVLTF. The CDR3, as DNA: TGTGCCAGCAGCTTCAGTATGGGGGCCAACGTCCTGACTTTC.

V gene TRBV7-2 combines with J gene TRBJ1-5; 9 nucleotides line up with TRBD1. J was trimmed by 0 bases and V by 5 bases; bases with no gene match: 8. CDR3 size: 17 residues. The germline V gene has CDR1 SGHTA and CDR2 FQGNSA. The CDR3 loop reads CASSKEDRGYSNQPQHF. The CDR3 bases are TGTGCCAGCAGCAAAGAAGACAGGGGGTATAGCAATCAGCCCCAGCATTTT.

This clone has only one observation. The chain carries TRBV5-4 and TRBJ2-7, with D possibly TRBD2 on 6 matching bases. There are 15 residues in the CDR3. Trimming stripped 1 base from V and 2 bases from J, with 13 bases between. CDR1 and CDR2 from the germline V gene are SGHNT and YYREEE (reference sequence). The CDR3 loop reads CASSLFSGGAYEQYF. DNA of the CDR3: TGTGCCAGCAGCTTGTTCTCCGGGGGAGCCTACGAGCAGTACTTC.